This T cell receptor (beta chain) was found in a study of T cell responses to AZD1222 COVID-19 vaccine. Study in general: Pooling was applied to second doses at about 4 or about 12 weeks.

General study findings and limits: The study found vaccine-associated CD4 TCRs spanning spike, dominant at 160-218 and 743-854.

Worth noting for this clone: The antigen is unknown.

Sequenced by immunoSEQ multiplex PCR; TCRdb stores in-frame clones only, minus some. The top ten clones hold over 1.5% of a sample with under 200,000 clones, 80% to 95% of them seen once. V was shortened by 4 bases and J by 4 bases, with 11 bases between the two germline ends. Germline CDR1 is SNHLY and CDR2 is FYNNEI. The CDR3 sequence is 13 residues long. This receptor was taken from an adult in good health. The chain is built from TRBV2 and TRBJ2-7; a possible D gene is TRBD1 (5 bases). The source was peripheral blood, collected on day 0 of AZD1222 vaccination. CDR3 in DNA: TGTGCCAGCAGTGTCGCAGGGAAATACGAGCAGTACTTC. Protein: CASSVAGKYEQYF.